This T cell receptor (beta chain) was documented in a study of blood T cells in healthy people across ages. A second roughly 7 to 12 cycle PCR used barcoded and J-beta primers. Via MiXCR, TCRdb re-called the 5' RACE reads, giving one row per CDR3 protein. The sample has 1.8 million or so distinct CDR3 sequences, 35% to 50% seen once. Findings and limits, study-wide: Per million T cells, TCR beta diversity dropped roughly linearly as age increased.

Trimming removed 3 bases from V and 0 bases from J; junction bases left unmatched: 11. CDR3 length equals 18 residues. Of note for this clonotype: Antigen specificity is unknown.

Sequenced: blood. This receptor was taken from a human donor in good health. The chain joins TRBV12-3 or TRBV12-4 to TRBJ2-3; 8 bases match TRBD2. The CDR3 DNA is TGTGCCAGCAGTTTCCCTACGAGCGGGGGCCTTAGCACAGATACGCAGTATTTT. Protein sequence: CASSFPTSGGLSTDTQYF.